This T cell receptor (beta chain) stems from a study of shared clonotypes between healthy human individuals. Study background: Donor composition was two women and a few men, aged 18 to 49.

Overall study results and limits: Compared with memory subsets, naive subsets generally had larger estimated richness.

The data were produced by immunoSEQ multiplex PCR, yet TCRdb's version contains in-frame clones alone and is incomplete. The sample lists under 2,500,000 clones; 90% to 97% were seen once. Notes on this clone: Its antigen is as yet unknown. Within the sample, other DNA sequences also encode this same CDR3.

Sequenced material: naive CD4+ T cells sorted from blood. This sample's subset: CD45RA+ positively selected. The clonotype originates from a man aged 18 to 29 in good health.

The CDR3 loop reads CASSLGAVAKNIQYF. The CDR3 nucleotides are TGCGCCAGCAGCTTGGGGGCAGTAGCCAAAAACATTCAGTACTTC. V usage is TRBV5-1 and J usage is TRBJ2-4; D is uncertain. This CDR3 region has 15 residues. Trimming left V 0 bases short and J 0 bases short, with 7 bases between. Per germline, CDR1 SGHRS and CDR2 YFSETQ.